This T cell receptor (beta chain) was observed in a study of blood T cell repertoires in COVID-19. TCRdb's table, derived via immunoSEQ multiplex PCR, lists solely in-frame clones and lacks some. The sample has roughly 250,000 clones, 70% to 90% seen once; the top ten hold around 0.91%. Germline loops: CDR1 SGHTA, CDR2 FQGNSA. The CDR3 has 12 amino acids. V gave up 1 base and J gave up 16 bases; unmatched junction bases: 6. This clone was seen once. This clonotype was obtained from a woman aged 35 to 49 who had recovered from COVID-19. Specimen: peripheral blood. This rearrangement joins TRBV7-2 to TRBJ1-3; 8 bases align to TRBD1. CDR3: CASSLGWGQVYF. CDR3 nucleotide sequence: TGTGCCAGCAGCTTAGGGTGGGGACAGGTGTATTTT. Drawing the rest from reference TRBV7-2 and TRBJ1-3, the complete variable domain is GAGVSQSPSNKVTEKGKDVELRCDPISGHTALYWYRQSLGQGLEFLIYFQGNSAPDKSGLPSDRFSAERTGGSVSTLTIQRTQQEDSAVYLCASSLGWGQVYFGEGSWLTVV.